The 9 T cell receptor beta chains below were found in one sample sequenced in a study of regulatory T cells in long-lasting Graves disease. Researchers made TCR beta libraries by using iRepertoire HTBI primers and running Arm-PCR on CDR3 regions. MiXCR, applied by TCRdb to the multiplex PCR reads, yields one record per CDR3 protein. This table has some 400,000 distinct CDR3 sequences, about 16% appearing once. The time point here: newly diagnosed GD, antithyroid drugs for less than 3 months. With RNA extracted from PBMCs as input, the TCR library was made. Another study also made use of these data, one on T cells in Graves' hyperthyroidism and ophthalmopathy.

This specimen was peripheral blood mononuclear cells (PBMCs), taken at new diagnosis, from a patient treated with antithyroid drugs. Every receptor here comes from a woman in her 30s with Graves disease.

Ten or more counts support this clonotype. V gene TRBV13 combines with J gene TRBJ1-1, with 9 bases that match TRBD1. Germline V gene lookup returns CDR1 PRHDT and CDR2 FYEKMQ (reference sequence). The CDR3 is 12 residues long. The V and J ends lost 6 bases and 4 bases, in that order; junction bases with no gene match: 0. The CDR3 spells CASRDRGTEAFF. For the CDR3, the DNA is TGTGCCAGCAGGGACAGGGGCACTGAAGCTTTCTTT.

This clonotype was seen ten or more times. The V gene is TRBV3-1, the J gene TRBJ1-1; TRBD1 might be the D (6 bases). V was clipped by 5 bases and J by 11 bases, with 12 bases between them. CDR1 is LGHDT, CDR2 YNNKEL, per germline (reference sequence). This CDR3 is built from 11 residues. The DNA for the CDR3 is TGTGCCAGCAGCAAGGGGGGAGGTGCTTTCTTT. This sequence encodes CASSKGGGAFF. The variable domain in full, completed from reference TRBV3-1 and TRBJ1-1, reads DTAVSQTPKYLVTQMGNDKSIKCEQNLGHDTMYWYKQDSKKFLKIMFSYNNKELIINETVPNRFSPKSPDKAHLNLHINSLELGDSAVYFCASSKGGGAFFGQGTRLTVV.

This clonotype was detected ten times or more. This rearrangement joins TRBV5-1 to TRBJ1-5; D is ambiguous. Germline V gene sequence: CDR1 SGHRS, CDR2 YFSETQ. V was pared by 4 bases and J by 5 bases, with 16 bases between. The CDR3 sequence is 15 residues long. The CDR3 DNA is TGCGCCAGCAGCCCTACCGACGGTTCTTATCAGCCCCAGCATTTT. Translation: CASSPTDGSYQPQHF. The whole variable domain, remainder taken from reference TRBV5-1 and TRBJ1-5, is KAGVTQTPRYLIKTRGQQVTLSCSPISGHRSVSWYQQTPGQGLQFLFEYFSETQRNKGNFPGRFSGRQFSNSRSEMNVSTLELGDSALYLCASSPTDGSYQPQHFGDGTRLSIL.

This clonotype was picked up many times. The CDR3 loop is CASSLEGSSGSPLHF. DNA of the CDR3: TGTGCCAGCAGCTTAGAGGGTTCCTCGGGTTCACCCCTCCACTTT. The rearrangement joins TRBV11-2 to TRBJ1-6; the D is unclear. The ends were cut back, 0 bases at V and 9 bases at J, with 12 bases in the middle. Germline V lookup: CDR1 SGHAT, CDR2 FQNNGV. The CDR3 has 15 amino acids.

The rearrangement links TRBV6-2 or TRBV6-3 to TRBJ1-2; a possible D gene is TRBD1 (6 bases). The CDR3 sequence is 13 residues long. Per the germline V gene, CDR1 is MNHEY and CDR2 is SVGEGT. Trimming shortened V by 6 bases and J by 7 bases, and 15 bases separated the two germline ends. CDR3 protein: CASRPHRGLGYTF. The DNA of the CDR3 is TGTGCCAGCAGACCCCACCGGGGGCTTGGCTACACCTTC.

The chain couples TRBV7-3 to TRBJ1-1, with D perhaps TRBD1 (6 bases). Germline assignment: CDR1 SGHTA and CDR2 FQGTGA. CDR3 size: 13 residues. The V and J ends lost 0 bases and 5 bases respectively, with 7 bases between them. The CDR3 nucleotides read TGTGCCAGCAGCTTAACGCAGGGGACTGAAGCTTTCTTT. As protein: CASSLTQGTEAFF.

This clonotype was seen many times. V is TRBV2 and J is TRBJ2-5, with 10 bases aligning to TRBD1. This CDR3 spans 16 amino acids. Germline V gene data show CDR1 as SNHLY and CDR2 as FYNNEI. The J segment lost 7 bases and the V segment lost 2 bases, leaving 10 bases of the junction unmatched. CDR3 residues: CASSEPGTGAVVTQYF. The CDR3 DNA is TGTGCCAGCAGTGAACCCGGGACAGGGGCAGTAGTGACCCAGTACTTC. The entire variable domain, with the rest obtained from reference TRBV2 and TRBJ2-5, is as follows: EPEVTQTPSHQVTQMGQEVILRCVPISNHLYFYWYRQILGQKVEFLVSFYNNEISEKSEIFDDQFSVERPDGSNFTLKIRSTKLEDSAMYFCASSEPGTGAVVTQYFGPGTRLLVL.

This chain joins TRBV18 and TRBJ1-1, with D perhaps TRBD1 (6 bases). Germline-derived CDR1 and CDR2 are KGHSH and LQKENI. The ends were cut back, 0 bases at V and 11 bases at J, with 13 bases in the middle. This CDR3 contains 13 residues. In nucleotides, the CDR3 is TGTGCCAGCTCACCACCCCCGAGGGACAATGCTTTCTTT. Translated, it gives CASSPPPRDNAFF.

CDR3 loop: CAISDSAGLGNTIYF. In nucleotides, the CDR3 is TGTGCCATCTCAGATTCGGCAGGGCTTGGAAACACCATATATTTT. The V gene is TRBV10-3, the J gene TRBJ1-3; possibly TRBD1 for D (5 bases). V lost 8 bases and J lost 3, with 17 bases in between. This CDR3 spans 15 amino acids. Germline assignment: CDR1 ENHRY and CDR2 SYGVKD.